These T cell receptor beta chains were read from a single sample in a study of T cell changes during pregnancy in multiple sclerosis. The table came from immunoSEQ multiplex PCR; TCRdb's copy has only in-frame clones and leaves some out. The sample yields about 80,000 clones, about 91% seen once. The specimen was peripheral blood, collected before pregnancy. These receptor sequences come from a female donor with multiple sclerosis, enrolled in a pregnancy study. CDR3s include the opening cysteine and the closing phenylalanine or tryptophan. The D gene is left open where the match is weak.

j_call,v_call,cdr3_length,d_call,cdr3_aa,cdr3_nt
TRBJ2-7,TRBV28,13,NA,CASSSGEGYEQYF,TGTGCCAGCAGCTCCGGGGAAGGCTACGAGCAGTACTTC
TRBJ1-5,TRBV28,16,NA,CASSLYAGSGNQPQHF,TGTGCCAGCAGTTTATATGCAGGGTCGGGCAATCAGCCCCAGCATTTT
TRBJ2-3,TRBV5-1,16,TRBD1,CASSLRMGTGDTTQYF,TGCGCCAGCAGCTTGAGGATGGGGACAGGCGATACTACGCAGTATTTT
TRBJ1-1,TRBV6-1,11,NA,CASTTGTEAFF,TGTGCCAGCACTACGGGGACTGAAGCTTTCTTT
TRBJ2-5,TRBV7-2,18,TRBD2,CASSLDGAGDWIKETQYF,TGTGCCAGCAGCTTAGACGGGGCGGGAGATTGGATAAAAGAGACCCAGTACTTC
TRBJ2-1,TRBV6-5,16,TRBD2,CASSYRTSGSSDEQFF,TGTGCCAGCAGTTACCGGACTAGCGGGAGTAGCGATGAGCAGTTCTTC
TRBJ1-1,TRBV2,15,NA,CASSEVRERNTEAFF,TGTGCCAGCAGTGAAGTAAGGGAGCGGAACACTGAAGCTTTCTTT
TRBJ1-5,TRBV6-1,14,NA,CASSDRVSNQPQHF,TGTGCCAGCAGTGATCGGGTTAGCAATCAGCCCCAGCATTTT
TRBJ1-2,TRBV5-3,15,NA,CARSLVDEEHYGYTF,TGTGCCAGAAGCTTGGTTGACGAGGAGCACTATGGCTACACCTTC
TRBJ2-3,TRBV5-6,15,TRBD2,CASSRSSGSWDTQYF,TGTGCCAGCAGCCGTTCTAGCGGGAGTTGGGATACGCAGTATTTT
TRBJ1-5,TRBV19,17,NA,CASSIGFTGPNKQPQHF,TGTGCCAGTAGTATAGGGTTTACAGGCCCAAATAAACAGCCCCAGCATTTT
TRBJ2-1,TRBV15,15,TRBD2,CATSSGTSRDNEQFF,TGTGCCACCAGCAGCGGGACTAGCCGCGACAATGAGCAGTTCTTC
TRBJ2-6,TRBV2,20,TRBD1,CASRVQQGASSSPGANVLTF,TGTGCCAGCAGGGTACAACAGGGGGCGTCGAGTAGCCCTGGGGCCAACGTCCTGACTTTC
TRBJ1-5,TRBV27,15,NA,CASSLGGLNDQPQHF,TGTGCCAGCAGTTTAGGGGGACTAAACGATCAGCCCCAGCATTTT
TRBJ1-5,TRBV10-3,14,NA,CAISESGLGQPQHF,TGTGCCATCAGTGAATCGGGGTTGGGTCAGCCCCAGCATTTT